This entry features one T cell receptor (beta chain) sequence. The target antigen is unknown. This same CDR3 is encoded by further DNA sequences in the sample. Libraries were prepared by immunoSEQ multiplex PCR; TCRdb keeps only in-frame clonotypes and omits some of them. This sample has around 2.3 million clones, with 95% found just once. Germline V lookup: CDR1 DFQATT, CDR2 SNEGSKA (reference sequence). V was cut by 5 bases and J by 0 bases, with 4 bases left in between. The CDR3 has 11 residues. The data derive from a study of shared clonotypes between healthy human individuals. The study, taken as a whole, reports: Unshared clonotypes carried lower generation probabilities than those common to all four donors. How much donors shared clonotypes was expected to be affected by sequencing depth.

The source of this sequence is a young man in good health. J is TRBJ1-2 and V is TRBV20-1; unclear D gene. Input material: naive CD4+ T cells sorted from blood. As to subset: CD45RA+ positively selected. CDR3 protein: CSAPANYGYTF. CDR3 DNA: TGCAGTGCTCCAGCTAACTATGGCTACACCTTC.